Relative to its sample, the clone carrying this T cell receptor beta chain is medium-sized. Its specificity is unknown. cDNA was made from 500 ng RNA using alpha and beta constant primers. Using multiplexing indices, alpha and beta chain libraries were generated apart by chain-specific third strand synthesis. TCRdb reanalysed the 5' RACE reads using MiXCR and keeps one entry per CDR3 protein. The sample contains 10,000 or so distinct CDR3 sequences, roughly 5% of which appear only once. The data were taken from a study of HIV-infected patients and healthy controls. Study-level results: Apparent post-therapy Gini recovery among HIV-infected patients was not reproduced with size-matched repertoires. Eight alpha and eight beta V genes differed significantly in mean usage between HIV-infected patients and controls. HIV-infected repertoires had significantly higher mean Gini indices than controls, possibly reflecting oligoclonality.

No cell fractionation was done, so the repertoire covers all unsorted peripheral blood T cells. The V and J ends lost 5 bases and 2 bases respectively, with 12 bases between them. Germline CDR1 reads SGHVS; CDR2 reads FNYEAQ. The CDR3 extends over 14 amino acids. The TCR comes from an adult with HIV infection. This sequence joins TRBV7-6 and TRBJ1-2; maybe TRBD1 (6 bases). The source material was blood, sampled before antiretroviral therapy. The CDR3 is CASSPGETNYGYTF. CDR3 DNA sequence: TGTGCCAGCAGCCCAGGGGAAACCAACTATGGCTACACCTTC.